This is a list of T cell receptor beta chains from one sample in a study of control samples from healthy donors and cancer patients. The repertoire was sequenced with immunoSEQ multiplex PCR; TCRdb's copy has only in-frame clones and lacks some. Of about 170,000 clones in the sample, roughly 93% were seen once. Sequencing input: blood. The receptors come from an older woman in good health. The CDR3 runs from the conserved cysteine through the conserved F or W. Fields, in order: D gene, V gene, J gene, clone size, CDR3 protein, CDR3 DNA. The D gene is left open where the match is weak. Expanded clones get a size class; other rows say once, few or many, or leave the size out.

d_gene: NA
v_gene: TRBV6-5
j_gene: TRBJ2-7
abundance: NA
CDR3aa: CASSYLGEPYEQYF
CDR3nt: TGTGCCAGCAGTTACTTGGGGGAGCCCTACGAGCAGTACTTC

d_gene: NA
v_gene: TRBV6-6
j_gene: TRBJ1-5
abundance: few
CDR3aa: CASSYDGNQPQHF
CDR3nt: TGTGCCAGCAGTTACGACGGAAATCAGCCCCAGCATTTT

d_gene: NA
v_gene: TRBV19
j_gene: TRBJ2-3
abundance: NA
CDR3aa: CASSIDYYGQAQDTQYF
CDR3nt: TGTGCCAGTAGTATAGATTATTACGGCCAGGCCCAAGATACGCAGTATTTT

d_gene: NA
v_gene: TRBV19
j_gene: TRBJ2-5
abundance: NA
CDR3aa: CASSILFRGDQETQYF
CDR3nt: TGTGCCAGTAGTATACTGTTCCGGGGTGATCAAGAGACCCAGTACTTC

d_gene: NA
v_gene: TRBV3-1/TRBV3-2
j_gene: TRBJ1-1
abundance: NA
CDR3aa: CASSPRGLIGTEAFF
CDR3nt: TGTGCCAGCAGCCCTAGGGGACTTATCGGCACTGAAGCTTTCTTT

d_gene: NA
v_gene: TRBV5-1
j_gene: TRBJ2-1
abundance: NA
CDR3aa: CASSLTATYNEQFF
CDR3nt: TGCGCCAGCAGCTTGACAGCTACCTACAATGAGCAGTTCTTC

d_gene: NA
v_gene: TRBV18
j_gene: TRBJ1-1
abundance: once
CDR3aa: CASSPRRQGTTNTEAFF
CDR3nt: TGTGCCAGCTCACCAAGAAGGCAGGGGACAACGAACACTGAAGCTTTCTTT

d_gene: NA
v_gene: TRBV30
j_gene: TRBJ2-5
abundance: NA
CDR3aa: CAWSPAGRRGKETQYF
CDR3nt: TGTGCCTGGAGTCCTGCGGGGAGGAGGGGTAAGGAGACCCAGTACTTC

d_gene: NA
v_gene: TRBV3-1/TRBV3-2
j_gene: TRBJ1-1
abundance: NA
CDR3aa: CASSHFWWGRGTEAFF
CDR3nt: TGTGCCAGCAGCCACTTCTGGTGGGGGCGAGGTACTGAAGCTTTCTTT

d_gene: TRBD1
v_gene: TRBV6-5
j_gene: TRBJ2-7
abundance: NA
CDR3aa: CASSYRGTDLSYEQYF
CDR3nt: TGTGCCAGCAGTTACAGGGGGACAGATTTATCCTACGAGCAGTACTTC

d_gene: NA
v_gene: TRBV6-5
j_gene: TRBJ1-3
abundance: few
CDR3aa: CASRNGRSSGNTIYF
CDR3nt: TGTGCCAGCAGGAACGGACGGAGCTCTGGAAACACCATATATTTT

d_gene: NA
v_gene: TRBV4-1
j_gene: TRBJ1-5
abundance: NA
CDR3aa: CASSQDIFNSNQPQHF
CDR3nt: TGCGCCAGCAGCCAAGATATTTTTAACAGCAATCAGCCCCAGCATTTT

d_gene: NA
v_gene: TRBV14
j_gene: TRBJ1-6
abundance: NA
CDR3aa: CASSPNDGRLDSPLHF
CDR3nt: TGTGCCAGCAGCCCTAATGACGGACGATTAGATTCACCCCTCCACTTT